These 15 T cell receptor beta chains came from one sample sequenced in a study of shared clonotypes between healthy human individuals. The repertoire was sequenced with immunoSEQ multiplex PCR; TCRdb's copy has only in-frame clones and lacks some. The repertoire consists of hundreds of thousands of clones, with around 72% occurring once and the leading ten covering approximately 1.8%. The specimen was memory CD4+ T cells sorted from blood. Subset described: CD45RA-negative fraction. The receptors were gathered from a woman in her 30s in good health.

This sequence joins TRBV5-6 and TRBJ2-5; 9 positions match TRBD1. The CDR3 is made up of 17 amino acids. Trimming removed 1 base from V and 5 bases from J; junction bases left unmatched: 12. Germline V CDR1 and CDR2: SGHDT, YYEEEE. The CDR3 sequence is CASSLYGKTGGKETQYF. The CDR3, as DNA: TGTGCCAGCAGCTTGTACGGAAAAACAGGGGGCAAGGAGACCCAGTACTTC.

This chain connects TRBV20-1 to TRBJ2-1; D is unclear. The CDR3 contains 11 residues. V gave up 4 bases and J gave up 12 bases, with 13 bases separating them. Germline V gene data show CDR1 as DFQATT and CDR2 as SNEGSKA (reference sequence). The CDR3 DNA follows: TGCAGTGCTATCCTGGCTCCCCGGCAGTTCTTC. This sequence encodes CSAILAPRQFF.

The sample holds a few counts of this clone. The J gene is TRBJ2-1, the V gene TRBV5-1; D gene uncertain. The germline CDR1 and CDR2 sequences are SGHRS and YFSETQ. The V end was cut by 0 bases, the J end by 0 bases, with 7 bases between. The CDR3 length is 15 residues. The DNA for the CDR3 is TGCGCCAGCAGCTTGGATTGGAGCTCCTACAATGAGCAGTTCTTC. This sequence encodes CASSLDWSSYNEQFF.

This clone was seen once. CDR3 sequence: CASSEPGNYGYTF. The CDR3 bases are TGTGCCAGCAGTGAACCAGGGAACTATGGCTACACCTTC. The V and J genes are TRBV6-1 and TRBJ1-2; a weak D match, TRBD1 (5 bases). Per the germline V gene, CDR1 is MNHNS and CDR2 is SASEGT. Trimming pared 2 bases from V and 2 bases from J, leaving 6 bases between. The CDR3 spans 13 residues.

CDR3 nucleotide sequence: TGTGCCAGCAGCCACCCCCGAGGGGTGGCGGAGACCCAGTACTTC. Its protein is CASSHPRGVAETQYF. This rearrangement joins TRBV7-6 to TRBJ2-5; D may correspond to TRBD1 or TRBD2 (5 bases each). The CDR3 runs to 15 residues. CDR1 is SGHVS and CDR2 is FNYEAQ in the germline V gene. The V gene lost 5 bases and the J gene lost 5 bases, with 18 bases spanning the gap.

The gene calls are TRBV19 and TRBJ1-1; the D gene is possibly TRBD1 (6 bases). CDR1 is LNHDA and CDR2 is SQIVND in the germline V gene (reference sequence). V was cut by 3 bases and J by 8 bases, with 16 bases left in between. The CDR3 sequence is 14 residues long. The CDR3 region has the DNA TGTGCCAGTAGTATTCAGACAGGAGTAAAAGAAGCTTTCTTT. This sequence encodes CASSIQTGVKEAFF. Together with reference TRBV19 and TRBJ1-1, the CDR3 gives the full variable domain: DGGITQSPKYLFRKEGQNVTLSCEQNLNHDAMYWYRQDPGQGLRLIYYSQIVNDFQKGDIAEGYSVSREKKESFPLTVTSAQKNPTAFYLCASSIQTGVKEAFFGQGTRLTVV.

The chain couples TRBV5-8 to TRBJ1-4; 8 nucleotides match TRBD1. The germline gives CDR1 SGHTS, CDR2 YDEGEE. V lost 5 bases to trimming and J lost 8 bases; unmatched junction nucleotides: 11. This CDR3 is 15 amino acids long. The CDR3 nucleotides are TGTGCCAGCAGGCTTACAGGGGGGGGCGAAGAAAAACTGTTTTTT. It is translated as CASRLTGGGEEKLFF.

This CDR3 reads CASSSPGPKSDEQFF. The CDR3, as DNA: TGTGCCAGCAGCTCACCGGGACCCAAATCCGATGAGCAGTTCTTC. This chain links TRBV11-2 with TRBJ2-1, with D perhaps assigned TRBD1 or TRBD2 (5 bases each). CDR1 and CDR2 from the germline V gene are SGHAT and FQNNGV. The length of the CDR3 is 15 residues. Trimming left V 4 bases short and J 8 bases short, with 18 bases between.

In this sample, this clone turned up a few times. This chain connects TRBV15 to TRBJ2-3; 7 bases align to TRBD2. Germline values: CDR1 LNHNV, CDR2 YYDKDF (reference sequence). Trimming cost V 0 bases and J 1 base; bases outside gene matches: 4. The CDR3 covers 16 residues. The CDR3 reads CATSRDIGGGTDTQYF. The CDR3 bases are TGTGCCACCAGCAGAGATATTGGGGGGGGCACAGATACGCAGTATTTT.

V usage is TRBV7-3 and J usage is TRBJ2-5, with D possibly being TRBD1 (6 bases). Germline V CDR1 and CDR2: SGHTA, FQGTGA. This CDR3 spans 13 amino acids. V lost 5 bases and J lost 5, with 12 bases in between. The CDR3: CASSQQGGETQYF. CDR3 nucleotide sequence: TGTGCCAGCAGCCAACAGGGTGGGGAGACCCAGTACTTC.

The chain recombines TRBV10-3 with TRBJ2-3; D possibly corresponds to TRBD2 (5 bases). The ends were cut back, 8 bases at V and 0 bases at J, with 15 bases in the middle. CDR3 length: 15 residues. Germline V gene data show CDR1 as ENHRY and CDR2 as SYGVKD. CDR3 protein: CAISSGSSSTDTQYF. The CDR3 coding sequence is TGTGCCATCTCGAGCGGATCATCGAGCACAGATACGCAGTATTTT.

This chain links TRBV19 with TRBJ1-2, with D tentatively TRBD1 (6 bases). The CDR3 is 14 amino acids. With 5 bases removed from V and 8 bases from J, the gap between germline ends came to 18 bases. Germline CDR1 is LNHDA and CDR2 is SQIVND (reference sequence). CDR3 bases: TGTGCCAGTAGTCTCTCACAGGGTGTGGAGGGCTACACCTTC. It translates to CASSLSQGVEGYTF.

This clone was seen a handful of times. This chain uses TRBV25-1 with TRBJ2-3; TRBD2 matches 10 bases. Germline loops: CDR1 MGHDK, CDR2 SYGVNS. The CDR3 runs to 16 residues. J lost 0 bases, V lost 3 bases, and 3 bases had no gene match. In nucleotides, the CDR3 is TGTGCCAGCAGTGAGACTAGCGGGCCTAGCACAGATACGCAGTATTTT. This encodes CASSETSGPSTDTQYF.

The chain joins TRBV5-4 to TRBJ2-7; the D gene could be TRBD1 or TRBD2 (5 bases each). From germline, CDR1 is SGHNT and CDR2 YYREEE (reference sequence). The length of the CDR3 is 15 residues. Trimming stripped 2 bases from V and 2 bases from J, with 14 bases between. CDR3 sequence: CASSFGGTATYEQYF. The CDR3 DNA is TGTGCCAGCAGCTTTGGGGGTACAGCCACCTACGAGCAGTACTTC.

This chain links TRBV2 with TRBJ1-4; 12 bases agree with TRBD1. Germline V gene lookup returns CDR1 SNHLY and CDR2 FYNNEI. The CDR3 totals 14 residues. Germline trimming cut 6 bases from V and 8 bases from J; bases unmatched to any gene: 4. The CDR3 spells CASRGTGGREKLFF. Here the CDR3 DNA reads TGTGCCAGCAGGGGGACAGGGGGCAGAGAAAAACTGTTTTTT.